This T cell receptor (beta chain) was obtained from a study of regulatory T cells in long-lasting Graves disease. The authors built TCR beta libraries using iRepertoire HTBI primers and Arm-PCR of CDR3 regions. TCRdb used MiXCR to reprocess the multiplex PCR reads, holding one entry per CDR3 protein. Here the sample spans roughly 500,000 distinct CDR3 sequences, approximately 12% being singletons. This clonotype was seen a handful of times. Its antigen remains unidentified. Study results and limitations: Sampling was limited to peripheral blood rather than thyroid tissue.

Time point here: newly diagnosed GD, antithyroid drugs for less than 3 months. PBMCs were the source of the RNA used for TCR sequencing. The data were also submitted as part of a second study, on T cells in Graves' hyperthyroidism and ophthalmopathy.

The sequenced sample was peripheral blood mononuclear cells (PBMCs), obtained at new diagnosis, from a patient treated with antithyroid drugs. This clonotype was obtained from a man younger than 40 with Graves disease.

The CDR3 here is CASRRDSVAEAFF. CDR3 in DNA: TGTGCCAGCAGACGGGACAGTGTAGCTGAAGCTTTCTTT. This chain joins TRBV7-9 and TRBJ1-1; 7 bases agree with TRBD1. The CDR3 extends over 13 amino acids. The V segment lost 6 bases and the J segment 6 bases; nucleotides outside the gene matches: 7. Per the germline V gene, CDR1 is SEHNR and CDR2 is FQNEAQ (reference sequence).